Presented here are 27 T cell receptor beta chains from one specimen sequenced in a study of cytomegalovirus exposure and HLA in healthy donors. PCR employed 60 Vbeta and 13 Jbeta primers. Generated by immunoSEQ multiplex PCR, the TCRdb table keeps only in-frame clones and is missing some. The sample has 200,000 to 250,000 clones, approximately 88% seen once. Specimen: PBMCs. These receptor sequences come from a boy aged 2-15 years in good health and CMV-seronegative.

In DNA, the CDR3 is TGTGCCAGCAGCCAAGCTGAGGAGGGCGAGGCTTTCTTT. Translating it yields CASSQAEEGEAFF. The chain employs TRBV14 and TRBJ1-1; D unresolved. The V and J ends lost 1 base and 11 bases respectively, with 14 bases between them. Germline lookup yields CDR1 SGHDN and CDR2 FVKESK. The CDR3 consists of 13 residues.

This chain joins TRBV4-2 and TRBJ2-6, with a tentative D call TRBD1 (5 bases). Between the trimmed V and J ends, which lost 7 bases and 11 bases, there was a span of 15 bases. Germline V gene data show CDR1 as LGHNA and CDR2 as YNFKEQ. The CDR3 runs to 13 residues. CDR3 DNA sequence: TGTGCCAGCACCATGGGGCAGCCCGACGTCCTGACTTTC. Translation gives CASTMGQPDVLTF.

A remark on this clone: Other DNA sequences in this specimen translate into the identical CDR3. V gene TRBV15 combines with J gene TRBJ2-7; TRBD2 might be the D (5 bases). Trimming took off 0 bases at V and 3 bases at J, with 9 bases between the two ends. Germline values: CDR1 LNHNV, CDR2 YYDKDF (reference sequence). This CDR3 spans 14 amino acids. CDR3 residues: CATSRDRGSYEQYF. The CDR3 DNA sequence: TGTGCCACCAGCAGAGATCGAGGGAGCTACGAGCAGTACTTC.

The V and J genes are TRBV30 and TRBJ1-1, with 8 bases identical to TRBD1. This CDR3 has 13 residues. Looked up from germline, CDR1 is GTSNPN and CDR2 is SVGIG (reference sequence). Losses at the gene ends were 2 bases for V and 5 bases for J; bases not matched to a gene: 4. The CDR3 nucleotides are TGTGCCTGGAGTCCCGACAGGGGTACTGAAGCTTTCTTT. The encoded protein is CAWSPDRGTEAFF.

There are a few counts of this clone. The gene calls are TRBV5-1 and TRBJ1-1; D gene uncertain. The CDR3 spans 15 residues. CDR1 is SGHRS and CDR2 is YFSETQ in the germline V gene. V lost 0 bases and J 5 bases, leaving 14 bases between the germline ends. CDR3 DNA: TGCGCCAGCAGCTTGGGGGCGTCGGATCGTACTGAAGCTTTCTTT. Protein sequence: CASSLGASDRTEAFF.

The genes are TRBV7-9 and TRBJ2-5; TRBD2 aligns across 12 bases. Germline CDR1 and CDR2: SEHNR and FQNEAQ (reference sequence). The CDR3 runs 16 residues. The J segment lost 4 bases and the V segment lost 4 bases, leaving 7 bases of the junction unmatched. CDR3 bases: TGTGCCAGCAGCTCCAGACTAGCGGGAGACGGAGAGACCCAGTACTTC. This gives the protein CASSSRLAGDGETQYF.

As DNA, the CDR3 is TGTGCCAGCAGCGTAGTGAGTAGCGGGGAGCAGTTCTTC. Translating gives CASSVVSSGEQFF. J is TRBJ2-1 and V is TRBV9, with 7 nucleotides matching TRBD2. V lost 0 bases and J lost 10; bases outside the gene matches: 4. The CDR3 sequence is 13 residues long. Germline CDR1 SGDLS, CDR2 YYNGEE.

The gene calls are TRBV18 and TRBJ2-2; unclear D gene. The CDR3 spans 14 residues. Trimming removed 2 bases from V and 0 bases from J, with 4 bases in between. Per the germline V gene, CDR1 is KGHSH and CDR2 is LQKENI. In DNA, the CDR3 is TGTGCCAGCTCACCAGGCCCGAACACCGGGGAGCTGTTTTTT. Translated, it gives CASSPGPNTGELFF.

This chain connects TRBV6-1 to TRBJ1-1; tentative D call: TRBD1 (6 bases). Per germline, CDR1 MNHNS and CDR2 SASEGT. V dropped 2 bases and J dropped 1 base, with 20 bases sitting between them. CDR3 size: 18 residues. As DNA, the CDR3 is TGTGCCAGCAGTGAAAGGGGGGGGTTTAGGAGGCCGAACACTGAAGCTTTCTTT. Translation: CASSERGGFRRPNTEAFF.

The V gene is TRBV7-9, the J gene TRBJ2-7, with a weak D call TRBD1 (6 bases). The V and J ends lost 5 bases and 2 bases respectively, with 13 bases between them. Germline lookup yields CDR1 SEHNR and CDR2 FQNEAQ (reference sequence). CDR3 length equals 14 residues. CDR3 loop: CASSAGTPAYEQYF. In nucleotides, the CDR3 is TGTGCCAGCAGCGCCGGGACACCAGCCTACGAGCAGTACTTC.

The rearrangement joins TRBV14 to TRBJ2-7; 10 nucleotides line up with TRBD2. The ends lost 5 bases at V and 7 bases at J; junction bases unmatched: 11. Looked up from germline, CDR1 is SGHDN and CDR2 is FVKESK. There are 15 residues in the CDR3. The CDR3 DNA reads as TGTGCCAGCAGCTACCGGACTAGCGGTTTTTGGGAGCAGTACTTC. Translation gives CASSYRTSGFWEQYF.

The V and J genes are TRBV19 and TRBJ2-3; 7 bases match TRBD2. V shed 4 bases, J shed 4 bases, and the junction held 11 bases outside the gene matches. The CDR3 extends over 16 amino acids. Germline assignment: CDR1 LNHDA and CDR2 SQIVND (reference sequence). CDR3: CASSSGGGGWADTQYF. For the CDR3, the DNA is TGTGCCAGTAGTAGTGGCGGGGGTGGATGGGCAGATACGCAGTATTTT.

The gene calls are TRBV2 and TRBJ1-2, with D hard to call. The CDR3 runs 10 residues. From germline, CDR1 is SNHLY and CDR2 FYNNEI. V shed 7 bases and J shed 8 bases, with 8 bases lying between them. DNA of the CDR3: TGTGCCAGCACCCAAATGGGCTACACCTTC. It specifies CASTQMGYTF.

The CDR3 DNA sequence: TGTGCCAGCAGCCACCCGGGACAGGGACTTCAGCCCCAGCATTTT. This sequence encodes CASSHPGQGLQPQHF. V usage is TRBV4-2 and J usage is TRBJ1-5, with TRBD1 matching over 9 bases. From germline, CDR1 is LGHNA and CDR2 YNFKEQ. V was pared by 3 bases and J by 6 bases, with 6 bases of the junction left unmatched. The CDR3 loop spans 15 amino acids.

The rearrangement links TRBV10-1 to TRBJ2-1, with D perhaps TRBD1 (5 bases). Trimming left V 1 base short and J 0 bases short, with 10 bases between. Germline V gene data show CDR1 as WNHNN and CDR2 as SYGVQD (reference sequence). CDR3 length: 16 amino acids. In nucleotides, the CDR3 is TGCGCCAGCAGTGAGTTCAGGGAAAGCTCCTACAATGAGCAGTTCTTC. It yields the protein CASSEFRESSYNEQFF.

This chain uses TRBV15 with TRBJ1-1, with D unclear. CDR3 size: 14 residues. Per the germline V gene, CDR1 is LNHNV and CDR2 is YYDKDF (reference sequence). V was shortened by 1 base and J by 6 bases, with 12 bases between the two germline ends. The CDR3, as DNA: TGTGCCACCAGCAGAGTCCAATCCCCCCCTGAAGCTTTCTTT. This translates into CATSRVQSPPEAFF.

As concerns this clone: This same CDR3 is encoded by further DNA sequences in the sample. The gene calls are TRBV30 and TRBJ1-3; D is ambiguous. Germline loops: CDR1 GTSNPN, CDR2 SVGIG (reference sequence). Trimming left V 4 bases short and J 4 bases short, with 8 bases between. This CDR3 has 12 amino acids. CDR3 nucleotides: TGTGCCTGGACAGGATCGGGAAACACCATATATTTT. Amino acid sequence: CAWTGSGNTIYF.

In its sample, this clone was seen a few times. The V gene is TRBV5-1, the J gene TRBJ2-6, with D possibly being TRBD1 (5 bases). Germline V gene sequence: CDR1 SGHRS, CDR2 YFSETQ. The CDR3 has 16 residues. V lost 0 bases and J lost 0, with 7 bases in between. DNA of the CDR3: TGCGCCAGCAGCTTGGGACAGCCCTCTGGGGCCAACGTCCTGACTTTC. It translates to CASSLGQPSGANVLTF.

The CDR3 DNA reads TGTGCCAGTACCGCGGGGGCCAGTGCTAACTATGGCTACACCTTC. It encodes CASTAGASANYGYTF. The chain recombines TRBV19 with TRBJ1-2, with D tentatively TRBD1 (6 bases). V lost 7 bases and J 0 bases, leaving 15 bases between the germline ends. This CDR3 region has 15 residues. Germline V gives CDR1 LNHDA, CDR2 SQIVND (reference sequence).

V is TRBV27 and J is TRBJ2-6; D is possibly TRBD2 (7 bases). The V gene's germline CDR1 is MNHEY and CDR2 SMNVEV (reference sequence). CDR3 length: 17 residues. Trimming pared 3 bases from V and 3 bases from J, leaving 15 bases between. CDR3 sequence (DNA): TGTGCCAGCAGTTTTACGGGGGGCGCAGGTGGGGCCAACGTCCTGACTTTC. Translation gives CASSFTGGAGGANVLTF.

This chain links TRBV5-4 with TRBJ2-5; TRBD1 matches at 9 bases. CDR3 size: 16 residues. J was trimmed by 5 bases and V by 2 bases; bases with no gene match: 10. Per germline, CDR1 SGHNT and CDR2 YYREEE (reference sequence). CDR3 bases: TGTGCCAGCAGCTTTCGGACAGGGGCTAGGGGGGAGACCCAGTACTTC. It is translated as CASSFRTGARGETQYF. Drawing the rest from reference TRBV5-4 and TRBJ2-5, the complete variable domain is ETGVTQSPTHLIKTRGQQVTLRCSSQSGHNTVSWYQQALGQGPQFIFQYYREEENGRGNFPPRFSGLQFPNYSSELNVNALELDDSALYLCASSFRTGARGETQYFGPGTRLLVL.

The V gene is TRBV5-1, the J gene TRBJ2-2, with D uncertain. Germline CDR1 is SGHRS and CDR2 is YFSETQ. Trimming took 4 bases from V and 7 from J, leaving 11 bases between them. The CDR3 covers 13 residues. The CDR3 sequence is CASSPDLGGELFF. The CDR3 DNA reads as TGCGCCAGCAGCCCCGACTTGGGCGGGGAGCTGTTTTTT.

The CDR3 protein is CASRPSGDPGEYF. Here the CDR3 DNA reads TGTGCCAGCAGACCTAGCGGGGACCCCGGTGAGTACTTC. The V gene is TRBV27, the J gene TRBJ2-7, with 9 bases lining up with TRBD2. Germline V gene data show CDR1 as MNHEY and CDR2 as SMNVEV (reference sequence). The CDR3 extends over 13 amino acids. V lost 6 bases to trimming and J lost 11 bases; unmatched junction nucleotides: 11.

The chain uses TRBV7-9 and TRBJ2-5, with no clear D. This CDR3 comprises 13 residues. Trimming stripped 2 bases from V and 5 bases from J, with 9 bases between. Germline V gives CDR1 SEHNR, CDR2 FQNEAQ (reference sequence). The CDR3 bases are TGTGCCAGCAGCTTAATCAGTGGCGAGACCCAGTACTTC. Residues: CASSLISGETQYF.

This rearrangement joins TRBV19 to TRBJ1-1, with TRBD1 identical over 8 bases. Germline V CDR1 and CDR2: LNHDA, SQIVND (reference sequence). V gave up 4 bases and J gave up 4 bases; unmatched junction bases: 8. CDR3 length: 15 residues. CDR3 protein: CASSTGTGALTEAFF. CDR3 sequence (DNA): TGTGCCAGTAGTACCGGGACAGGTGCCCTCACTGAAGCTTTCTTT.

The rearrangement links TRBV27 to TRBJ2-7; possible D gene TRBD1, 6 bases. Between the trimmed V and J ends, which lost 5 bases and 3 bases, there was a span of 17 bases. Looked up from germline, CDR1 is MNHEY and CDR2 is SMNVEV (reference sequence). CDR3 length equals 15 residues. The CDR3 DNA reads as TGTGCCAGCAGTCTCACACAGGGTTTCTACTACGAGCAGTACTTC. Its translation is CASSLTQGFYYEQYF.

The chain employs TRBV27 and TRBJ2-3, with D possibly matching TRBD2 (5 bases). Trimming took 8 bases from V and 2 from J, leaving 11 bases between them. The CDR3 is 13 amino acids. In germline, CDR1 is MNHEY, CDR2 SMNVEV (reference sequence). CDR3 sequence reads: CASRLQYTDTQYF. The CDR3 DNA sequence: TGTGCCAGCCGACTACAATACACAGATACGCAGTATTTT.